This T cell receptor beta chain stems from a study of blood T cell repertoires in COVID-19. Study-level background: COVID-19 samples, acute and convalescent, were from the United States, Italy and Spain. Nucleic acid was either cDNA or gDNA, and it came from T cells, B-cell-depleted T cells, or PBMCs.

The method was immunoSEQ multiplex PCR; TCRdb's version includes in-frame clones alone and lacks a portion of them. The table has about 61,000 clones, about 90% seen once. The CDR3 length is 15 residues. Germline CDR1 LGHDT, CDR2 YNNKEL (reference sequence). V lost 5 bases and J 7 bases, leaving 15 bases between the germline ends. Sequencing was performed on peripheral blood. The chain recombines TRBV3-1 (or the pseudogene TRBV3-2) with TRBJ1-6; a possible D gene is TRBD1 (5 bases). The source of this sequence is a woman aged 45-65 years with active or convalescent COVID-19. The CDR3 DNA reads TGTGCCAGCAGCACCCGACAGCGCCTAAATTCACCCCTCCACTTT. Its translation is CASSTRQRLNSPLHF.